Listed below are T cell receptor beta chains from one sample, sequenced in a study of blood T cell repertoires in COVID-19. The protocol was immunoSEQ multiplex PCR, while the TCRdb copy is restricted to in-frame clones and leaves out a portion. The sample contains some 170,000 clones, about four fifths of which appear only once. Sequenced input: peripheral blood. The receptor source for this set is a woman aged 40 to 49 with COVID-19, enrolled during active disease. CDR3s include the opening cysteine and the closing phenylalanine or tryptophan. The D gene is left open where the match is weak. A clone size is listed for some rows: how often the clone was seen (once, few, many), or a class if it is expanded.

j_gene: TRBJ2-3
d_gene: .
v_gene: TRBV5-4
abundance: .
CDR3nt: TGTGCCAGCAGCCTCCCAGGGAGGCAGACAGATACGCAGTATTTT
CDR3aa: CASSLPGRQTDTQYF

j_gene: TRBJ1-2
d_gene: .
v_gene: TRBV5-4
abundance: .
CDR3nt: TGTGCCAGCAGCACCCCGGGACTTCTGGAGGGCTACACCTTC
CDR3aa: CASSTPGLLEGYTF

j_gene: TRBJ1-4
d_gene: TRBD1
v_gene: TRBV28
abundance: .
CDR3nt: TGTGCCAGCAGTTTATTCCAGGGGGGATCAACTAATGAAAAACTGTTTTTT
CDR3aa: CASSLFQGGSTNEKLFF

j_gene: TRBJ2-7
d_gene: .
v_gene: TRBV5-1
abundance: .
CDR3nt: TGCGCCAGCAGCTCCCGGTACTCCTACGAGCAGTACTTC
CDR3aa: CASSSRYSYEQYF

j_gene: TRBJ2-1
d_gene: .
v_gene: TRBV5-4
abundance: .
CDR3nt: TGTGCCAGCAGCTTACGGGGAGACAGAAGACCGGGAGTATTTATTGAGCAGTTCTTC
CDR3aa: CASSLRGDRRPGVFIEQFF

j_gene: TRBJ2-3
d_gene: .
v_gene: TRBV6-4
abundance: .
CDR3nt: TGTGCCAGCAGTGTGGGTGCGGGCTCCACAGATACGCAGTATTTT
CDR3aa: CASSVGAGSTDTQYF

j_gene: TRBJ1-6
d_gene: .
v_gene: TRBV30
abundance: .
CDR3nt: TGTGCCTGGAGTGTAGAGGGTGGTGTTTCACCCCTCCACTTT
CDR3aa: CAWSVEGGVSPLHF

j_gene: TRBJ2-1
d_gene: .
v_gene: TRBV11-2
abundance: .
CDR3nt: TGTGCCAGCAGCTTATATCAGGCTCGGAATGAGCAGTTCTTC
CDR3aa: CASSLYQARNEQFF

j_gene: TRBJ1-4
d_gene: .
v_gene: TRBV7-9
abundance: .
CDR3nt: TGTGCCAGCAGCCCCCTAGGGGAAGGGAATGAAAAACTGTTTTTT
CDR3aa: CASSPLGEGNEKLFF

j_gene: TRBJ2-3
d_gene: .
v_gene: TRBV6-5
abundance: .
CDR3nt: TGTGCCAGCCAACCCCAGGCGGGTTTCCCAGATACGCAGTATTTT
CDR3aa: CASQPQAGFPDTQYF

j_gene: TRBJ2-5
d_gene: .
v_gene: TRBV15
abundance: .
CDR3nt: TGTGCCACCAGCGCGGACAGCCCCCAAGAGACCCAGTACTTC
CDR3aa: CATSADSPQETQYF

j_gene: TRBJ2-5
d_gene: TRBD2
v_gene: TRBV9
abundance: .
CDR3nt: TGTGCCAGCAGCCTAATAGCGGGAGGTGTAGAGACCCAGTACTTC
CDR3aa: CASSLIAGGVETQYF

j_gene: TRBJ1-4
d_gene: .
v_gene: TRBV3-1/TRBV3-2
abundance: once
CDR3nt: TGTGCCAGCAGCCAAGCCAGGGGAACTAATGAAAAACTGTTTTTT
CDR3aa: CASSQARGTNEKLFF

j_gene: TRBJ2-2
d_gene: TRBD1
v_gene: TRBV5-4
abundance: .
CDR3nt: TGTGCCAGCAGCTCCTATACAGGGGACAGCGCGAACACCGGGGAGCTGTTTTTT
CDR3aa: CASSSYTGDSANTGELFF

j_gene: TRBJ1-2
d_gene: .
v_gene: TRBV15
abundance: .
CDR3nt: TGTGCCACCAGCAGAGTAAGCGGGGGCTATGGCTACACCTTC
CDR3aa: CATSRVSGGYGYTF

j_gene: TRBJ2-7
d_gene: TRBD2
v_gene: TRBV19
abundance: .
CDR3nt: TGTGCCAGTAGCCTACTAGCGTCCTACTCCTACGAGCAGTACTTC
CDR3aa: CASSLLASYSYEQYF

j_gene: TRBJ2-1
d_gene: TRBD2
v_gene: TRBV6-5
abundance: .
CDR3nt: TGTGCCAGCAGTTACCAGCGGGGGGCACAGTACAATGAGCAGTTCTTC
CDR3aa: CASSYQRGAQYNEQFF

j_gene: TRBJ2-1
d_gene: TRBD1
v_gene: TRBV9
abundance: .
CDR3nt: TGTGCCAGCAGTGGGACAGCCAATGAGCAGTTCTTC
CDR3aa: CASSGTANEQFF

j_gene: TRBJ1-5
d_gene: .
v_gene: TRBV6-4
abundance: .
CDR3nt: TGTGCCAGCAGTCCCGGGCGGGCAGGGGTGTTACAGCCCCAGCATTTT
CDR3aa: CASSPGRAGVLQPQHF

j_gene: TRBJ2-7
d_gene: .
v_gene: TRBV9
abundance: .
CDR3nt: TGTGCCAGCAGCGCCAACAGACAGGGGACTACCAACGAGCAGTACTTC
CDR3aa: CASSANRQGTTNEQYF

j_gene: TRBJ2-7
d_gene: TRBD2
v_gene: TRBV28
abundance: .
CDR3nt: TGTGCCAGCAGCCAGGGGACTAGCGGATCCTACGAGCAGTACTTC
CDR3aa: CASSQGTSGSYEQYF

j_gene: TRBJ2-1
d_gene: .
v_gene: TRBV3-1/TRBV3-2
abundance: .
CDR3nt: TGTGCCAGCAGCTCGTCTAGTCACAATGAGCAGTTCTTC
CDR3aa: CASSSSSHNEQFF

j_gene: TRBJ2-7
d_gene: .
v_gene: TRBV10-2
abundance: once
CDR3nt: TGCGCCACGGGGGAGACAGGGCGCTACGAGCAGTACTTC
CDR3aa: CATGETGRYEQYF

j_gene: TRBJ2-3
d_gene: .
v_gene: TRBV30
abundance: .
CDR3nt: TGTGCCTGGAGTGTAGGCGGGCAGCTCACAGATACGCAGTATTTT
CDR3aa: CAWSVGGQLTDTQYF

j_gene: TRBJ1-4
d_gene: TRBD1
v_gene: TRBV5-1
abundance: .
CDR3nt: TGCGCCAGCAGTTATGGACAGGGGGCAGGTGAAAAACTGTTTTTT
CDR3aa: CASSYGQGAGEKLFF

j_gene: TRBJ2-2
d_gene: .
v_gene: TRBV27
abundance: .
CDR3nt: TGTGCCAGCAGTTTACTGAGGACCGGGGAGCTGTTTTTT
CDR3aa: CASSLLRTGELFF

j_gene: TRBJ2-4
d_gene: .
v_gene: TRBV15
abundance: .
CDR3nt: TGTGCCACCAGCAGAGCCACCAGCCCGAGGAACATTCAGTACTTC
CDR3aa: CATSRATSPRNIQYF

j_gene: TRBJ1-2
d_gene: .
v_gene: TRBV5-6
abundance: .
CDR3nt: TGTGCCAGCAGCTTGTCAGGTCCCTATGGCTACACCTTC
CDR3aa: CASSLSGPYGYTF

j_gene: TRBJ1-5
d_gene: .
v_gene: TRBV2
abundance: .
CDR3nt: TGTGCCAGCAGTGAAGACGCAGGGCAAATTCAGCCCCAGCATTTT
CDR3aa: CASSEDAGQIQPQHF

j_gene: TRBJ1-1
d_gene: .
v_gene: TRBV7-9
abundance: .
CDR3nt: TGTGCCAGCAGCTTAGCGCTGGCAGGGGCCACTGAAGCTTTCTTT
CDR3aa: CASSLALAGATEAFF

j_gene: TRBJ1-1
d_gene: .
v_gene: TRBV6-1
abundance: .
CDR3nt: TGTGCCAGCAGTCCACAGGGCCCGAGGAACACTGAAGCTTTCTTT
CDR3aa: CASSPQGPRNTEAFF

j_gene: TRBJ2-7
d_gene: .
v_gene: TRBV19
abundance: .
CDR3nt: TGTGCCAGTAGTATACAGGGGTCCTACGAGCAGTACTTC
CDR3aa: CASSIQGSYEQYF

j_gene: TRBJ2-7
d_gene: .
v_gene: TRBV12-2
abundance: few
CDR3nt: TGTGCAAGTCGCTTAGATACCGGAATAGCGGGAGGGCTTCTCTACGAGCAGTACTTC
CDR3aa: CASRLDTGIAGGLLYEQYF

j_gene: TRBJ1-6
d_gene: TRBD1
v_gene: TRBV13
abundance: .
CDR3nt: TGTGCCAGCAACAGGGGTGTAACTTCACCCCTCCACTTT
CDR3aa: CASNRGVTSPLHF

j_gene: TRBJ1-2
d_gene: .
v_gene: TRBV7-9
abundance: few
CDR3nt: TGTGCCAGCAGCTCTCGCAGGGAAAGGAGGGGTGGCTACACCTTC
CDR3aa: CASSSRRERRGGYTF

j_gene: TRBJ1-5
d_gene: .
v_gene: TRBV12-3/TRBV12-4
abundance: once
CDR3nt: TGTGCCAGCAGTTTATTCCAGGGCGAAGCCCAGCATTTT
CDR3aa: CASSLFQGEAQHF

j_gene: TRBJ2-7
d_gene: TRBD2
v_gene: TRBV14
abundance: .
CDR3nt: TGTGCCAGCAGCCAACCCGGGACTAGAGGGTCCAACGAGCAGTACTTC
CDR3aa: CASSQPGTRGSNEQYF

j_gene: TRBJ2-3
d_gene: .
v_gene: TRBV19
abundance: .
CDR3nt: TGTGCCAGTAAGAGCGCCGAGTCGAGCACAGATACGCAGTATTTT
CDR3aa: CASKSAESSTDTQYF

j_gene: TRBJ2-1
d_gene: TRBD2
v_gene: TRBV30
abundance: .
CDR3nt: TGTGCCTGGAGTGTTGTTAGCGGGAGCGGGGATGAGCAGTTCTTC
CDR3aa: CAWSVVSGSGDEQFF

j_gene: TRBJ2-5
d_gene: TRBD1
v_gene: TRBV5-8
abundance: .
CDR3nt: TGTGCCAGCAGCTTGTGGGGACAGTACCAAGAGACCCAGTACTTC
CDR3aa: CASSLWGQYQETQYF

j_gene: TRBJ2-2
d_gene: .
v_gene: TRBV19
abundance: .
CDR3nt: TGTGCCAGTAAGACTGGCGACCTGCGAACCGGGGAGCTGTTTTTT
CDR3aa: CASKTGDLRTGELFF

j_gene: TRBJ1-2
d_gene: TRBD1
v_gene: TRBV7-9
abundance: .
CDR3nt: TGTGCCAGCAGCTCACAGGGGAACTATGGCTACACCTTC
CDR3aa: CASSSQGNYGYTF